The entry that follows covers one TCR beta chain sequence. What it binds is unknown. Trimming shortened V by 6 bases and J by 8 bases, and 13 bases separated the two germline ends. This CDR3 is built from 12 residues. CDR1 and CDR2 from the germline V gene are SGHNT and YENEEA. The data are from a study of CD8+CD57+ T cells in acquired aplastic anemia. About the research overall: The average for DNA from sorted CD4+ and CD8+ cells was approximately 3.2 ug. Regarding the study as a whole: A set of roughly 27 CD8+ CDR3 sequences was shared between patients and controls, and these sequences appeared highly expressed in patients.

Before being chosen for sequencing, patients had shown CD8+CD57+ cell expansion by flow cytometry. Severe acquired aplastic anemia was present in all patients. Receipt of therapy had not occurred in any patient by the time of blood sampling. Genomic DNA, serving as template, underwent TCR beta VDJ and CDR3 profiling. TCRdb reprocessed the reads with MiXCR, giving one entry per CDR3 protein. Of 260,000 or so distinct CDR3 sequences in the sample, about 80% are singletons; the top ten hold 35% to 50%. This TCR was recovered from a human donor with aplastic anemia. The chain joins TRBV11-3 to TRBJ1-2, with D unclear. Sequencing input: sorted CD4+, CD8+, or CD8+CD57+ T cells (not recorded which) from PBMCs. As DNA, the CDR3 is TGTGCCAGCAGTTTCGATAGGGAGGGCTACACCTTC. Its protein is CASSFDREGYTF.